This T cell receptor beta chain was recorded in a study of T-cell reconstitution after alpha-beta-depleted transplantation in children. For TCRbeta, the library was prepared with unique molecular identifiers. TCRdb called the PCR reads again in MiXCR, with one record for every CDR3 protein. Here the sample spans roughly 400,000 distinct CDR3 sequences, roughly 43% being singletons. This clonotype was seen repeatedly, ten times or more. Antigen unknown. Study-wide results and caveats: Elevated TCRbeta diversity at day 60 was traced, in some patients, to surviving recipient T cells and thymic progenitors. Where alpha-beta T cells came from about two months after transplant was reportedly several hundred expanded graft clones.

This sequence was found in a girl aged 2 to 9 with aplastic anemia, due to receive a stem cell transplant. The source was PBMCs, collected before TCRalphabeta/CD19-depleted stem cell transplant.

The CDR3 reads CASSLGGQGREKLFF. In DNA form, the CDR3 reads TGTGCCAGCAGCTTAGGGGGACAGGGTCGCGAAAAACTGTTTTTT. The chain joins TRBV7-9 to TRBJ1-4, with 9 bases that match TRBD1. V shed 1 base and J 8 bases; nucleotides not matched to a gene: 5. Per the germline V gene, CDR1 is SEHNR and CDR2 is FQNEAQ (reference sequence). This CDR3 contains 15 residues.